This T cell receptor beta chain is drawn from a study of T-cell reconstitution after alpha-beta-depleted transplantation in children. CDR3 length: 15 residues. Germline V gives CDR1 DFQATT, CDR2 SNEGSKA (reference sequence). J lost 4 bases, V lost 2 bases, and 7 bases had no gene match. The TCRbeta library incorporated unique molecular identifiers. TCRdb itself ran the PCR reads through MiXCR, one entry per CDR3 protein. The sample contains around 400,000 distinct CDR3 sequences, about 11% of which appear only once. This TCR derives from a human donor who donated a stem cell graft to a child with acute myeloid leukemia. Sequences were derived from PBMCs from the stem cell graft donor, sampled from the stem cell graft. V gene TRBV20-1 combines with J gene TRBJ1-5; TRBD1 aligns across 8 bases. In nucleotides, the CDR3 is TGCAGTGCTAGATCGCGGACAGGGTTAAATCAGCCCCAGCATTTT. The encoded protein is CSARSRTGLNQPQHF.